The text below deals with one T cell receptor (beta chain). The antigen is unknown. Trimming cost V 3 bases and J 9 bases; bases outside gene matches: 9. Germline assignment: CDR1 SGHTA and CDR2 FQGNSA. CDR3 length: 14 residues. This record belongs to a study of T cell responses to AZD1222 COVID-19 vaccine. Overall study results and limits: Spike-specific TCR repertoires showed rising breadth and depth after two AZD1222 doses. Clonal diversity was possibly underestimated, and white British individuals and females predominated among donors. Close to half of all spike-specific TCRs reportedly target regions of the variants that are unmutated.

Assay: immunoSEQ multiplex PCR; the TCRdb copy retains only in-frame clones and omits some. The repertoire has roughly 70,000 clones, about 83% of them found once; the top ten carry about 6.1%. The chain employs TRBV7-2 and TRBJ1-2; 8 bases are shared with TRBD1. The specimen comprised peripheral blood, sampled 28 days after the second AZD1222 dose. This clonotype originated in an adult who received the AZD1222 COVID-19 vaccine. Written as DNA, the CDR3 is TGTGCCAGCAGCTTGGGACAGGCCGAGACTAGCTACACCTTC. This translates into CASSLGQAETSYTF.